The 15 T cell receptor beta chains below were found in one sample sequenced in a study of T cell repertoires in cytomegalovirus infection. Their antigens are not known. From the reads, TCRdb called clonotypes with MiXCR, one entry per CDR3 protein. The data show 830,000 or so distinct CDR3 sequences, roughly 33% seen once. The sample consisted of cultured CD8+ T cells from PBMCs, taken from culture after CMV antigen stimulation. Receptors originate from a human donor in good health (CMV status not recorded). Some clones in this sample may be carry-over from other donors' samples.

A few counts support this clonotype. The chain couples TRBV7-9 to TRBJ2-5; TRBD1 matches at 8 bases. CDR3 length: 14 residues. Germline V gene data show CDR1 as SEHNR and CDR2 as FQNEAQ (reference sequence). With 2 bases clipped from V and 5 bases from J, the junction kept 4 bases outside the gene matches. CDR3 sequence reads: CASSLTTGDETQYF. CDR3 nucleotides: TGTGCCAGCAGCTTAACGACAGGGGACGAGACCCAGTACTTC. Using reference TRBV7-9 and TRBJ2-5 for the parts outside the CDR3, the full variable domain is DTGVSQNPRHKITKRGQNVTFRCDPISEHNRLYWYRQTLGQGPEFLTYFQNEAQLEKSRLLSDRFSAERPKGSFSTLEIQRTEQGDSAMYLCASSLTTGDETQYFGPGTRLLVL.

The V and J genes are TRBV19 and TRBJ1-5; unclear D gene. CDR3 length equals 12 residues. V lost 6 bases and J lost 6, with 9 bases in between. CDR1 LNHDA and CDR2 SQIVND come from the germline V gene (reference sequence). The CDR3 sequence is CASREGFQPQHF. CDR3 DNA sequence: TGTGCCAGTAGGGAAGGGTTTCAGCCCCAGCATTTT.

This chain uses TRBV19 with TRBJ1-1; 9 nucleotides line up with TRBD1. This CDR3 contains 16 residues. CDR1 LNHDA and CDR2 SQIVND come from the germline V gene (reference sequence). Losses at the gene ends were 0 bases for V and 0 bases for J; bases not matched to a gene: 2. CDR3 nucleotides: TGTGCCAGTAGTATAGAACAGGGGGCTATGAACACTGAAGCTTTCTTT. This encodes CASSIEQGAMNTEAFF.

Ten or more counts support this clonotype. The chain combines TRBV7-9 with TRBJ2-1; weak D call: TRBD1 (5 bases). CDR3 length: 13 amino acids. V was cut by 6 bases and J by 4 bases, with 10 bases left in between. Germline V gene lookup returns CDR1 SEHNR and CDR2 FQNEAQ (reference sequence). CDR3 DNA sequence: TGTGCCAGCAGAGGCCAGGGATACAATGAGCAGTTCTTC. Its translation: CASRGQGYNEQFF.

The table lists this clonotype with a few counts. V usage is TRBV27 and J usage is TRBJ1-5; D remains ambiguous. CDR1 MNHEY and CDR2 SMNVEV come from the germline V gene (reference sequence). The CDR3 covers 13 residues. V lost 7 bases to trimming and J lost 0 bases, with 7 bases between them. CDR3 protein: CASTPASNQPQHF. CDR3 nucleotides: TGTGCCAGCACCCCAGCTAGCAATCAGCCCCAGCATTTT.

This clonotype has more than one count but fewer than ten. The genes are TRBV4-1 and TRBJ1-1; D uncertain. The CDR3 runs to 17 residues. Germline CDR1 reads MGHRA; CDR2 reads YSYEKL. The ends were cut back, 4 bases at V and 0 bases at J, with 18 bases in the middle. The CDR3 DNA is TGCGCCAGCAGCCCACAAGCCTGGGAGAGGGTGAACACTGAAGCTTTCTTT. This encodes CASSPQAWERVNTEAFF.

This clonotype was seen at least ten times. The rearrangement links TRBV7-8 to TRBJ2-5; D remains ambiguous. Germline CDR1 and CDR2: SGHVS and FQNEAQ. CDR3 length: 15 amino acids. Trimming stripped 4 bases from V and 5 bases from J, with 17 bases between. The CDR3 DNA follows: TGTGCCAGCAGCTCCTCCGGAAGATCTCCGGAGACCCAGTACTTC. Protein product: CASSSSGRSPETQYF.

In its sample, this clonotype was seen many times. This chain connects TRBV20-1 to TRBJ2-2, with 12 bases fitting TRBD2. CDR1 is DFQATT, CDR2 SNEGSKA, per germline (reference sequence). The CDR3 runs to 16 residues. J was trimmed by 5 bases and V by 0 bases; bases with no gene match: 4. CDR3 nucleotide sequence: TGCAGTGCTAGAGACCTAGCGGGGGGGCTTACCGGGGAGCTGTTTTTT. This codes for CSARDLAGGLTGELFF.

This clonotype was seen ten or more times. This sequence joins TRBV7-8 and TRBJ2-1, with D tentatively TRBD1 (5 bases). The CDR3 has 13 residues. In germline, CDR1 is SGHVS, CDR2 FQNEAQ. Trimming pared 4 bases from V and 4 bases from J, leaving 8 bases between. Here the CDR3 reads CASSSYRYNEQFF. CDR3 DNA: TGTGCCAGCAGCTCCTACAGGTACAATGAGCAGTTCTTC.

The genes are TRBV5-6 and TRBJ2-5; 9 bases fit TRBD1. There are 15 residues in the CDR3. Per the germline V gene, CDR1 is SGHDT and CDR2 is YYEEEE. Unmatched junction bases numbered 9, after V lost 4 bases and J lost 5 bases. CDR3 nucleotide sequence: TGTGCCAGCAGCGCCGAACAGGGGGCCCTGGAGACCCAGTACTTC. Translating it yields CASSAEQGALETQYF.

This clonotype was observed a few times. The chain recombines TRBV6-2 or TRBV6-3 with TRBJ2-1; a weak D match, TRBD1 (6 bases). V lost 5 bases to trimming and J lost 7 bases, with 18 bases between them. The CDR3 runs to 15 residues. CDR1 MNHEY and CDR2 SVGEGT come from the germline V gene. This CDR3 reads CASSVQGFALNEQFF. The CDR3 bases are TGTGCCAGCAGTGTACAGGGATTCGCGTTAAATGAGCAGTTCTTC.

V is TRBV27 and J is TRBJ1-4, with D maybe TRBD1 (5 bases). Germline V gives CDR1 MNHEY, CDR2 SMNVEV (reference sequence). The CDR3 spans 15 residues. V shed 2 bases and J shed 7 bases, with 14 bases lying between them. The CDR3 coding sequence is TGTGCCAGCAGTTTAGACCGACGGGGGGTTGAAAAACTGTTTTTT. Protein sequence: CASSLDRRGVEKLFF.

J is TRBJ2-7 and V is TRBV6-5, with 8 bases matching TRBD1. Germline values: CDR1 MNHEY, CDR2 SVGAGI. V was clipped by 4 bases and J by 5 bases; unmatched bases: 7. This CDR3 has 14 residues. The CDR3 DNA sequence: TGTGCCAGCAGTTTACTACAGGGGGTAAACGAGCAGTACTTC. Its protein product is CASSLLQGVNEQYF.

The V and J genes are TRBV27 and TRBJ2-7, with 7 bases lining up with TRBD1. The trim removed 4 bases at V and 2 bases at J, leaving 5 bases unmatched. The CDR3 covers 14 residues. CDR1 is MNHEY, CDR2 SMNVEV, per germline (reference sequence). The CDR3 reads CASSSDRVAYEQYF. CDR3 coding DNA: TGTGCCAGCAGTTCCGACAGGGTAGCCTACGAGCAGTACTTC.

The chain links TRBV7-2 to TRBJ2-3; 9 bases are a match to TRBD2. V lost 4 bases to trimming and J lost 6 bases; unmatched junction nucleotides: 8. This CDR3 has 15 residues. Germline-derived CDR1 and CDR2 are SGHTA and FQGNSA. The CDR3 loop is CASSWGGGASDTQYF. CDR3 nucleotide sequence: TGTGCCAGCAGCTGGGGCGGGGGGGCGAGCGATACGCAGTATTTT.